This T cell receptor (beta chain) was profiled in a study of post-analysis software for immune sequencing data. Each TCR beta cDNA library carried unique molecular identifiers. Each sample of roughly 0.9 to 11 million input T cells yielded 500,000 or so cDNA molecules, so each molecule approximated one T cell. Each CDR3 protein is one row after TCRdb ran MiXCR on the PCR reads. This sample has some 690,000 distinct CDR3 sequences; around 27% occur once, and the top ten carry roughly 0.54%. Looked up from germline, CDR1 is MDHEN and CDR2 is SYDVKM. The CDR3 runs 13 residues. The germline V and J ends were trimmed by 7 bases and 5 bases, with 14 bases remaining between them. Study outcomes and limitations: Higher frequency in patients than in controls was seen for a handful of TRBV segments, with TRBV5-6, TRBV5-1 and TRBV20-1 among them. Controls showed significantly higher normalized Chao1 diversity than did multiple sclerosis patients. Under the F measure, samples that were prepared in one batch clustered strongly together.

Points on this clonotype: Its antigen is undetermined.

This clonotype was obtained from a girl aged 10 to 17 with multiple sclerosis. Input material: blood. The chain has TRBV28 and TRBJ1-1, with TRBD1 as a possible D gene (6 bases). Here the CDR3 DNA reads TGTGCCAGCACCGGGGGGGCGAAGACTGAAGCTTTCTTT. Translating gives CASTGGAKTEAFF.